This paragraph covers one T cell receptor beta chain sequence. Antigen unknown. The sample belongs to a study of cytomegalovirus exposure and HLA in healthy donors. Study overall: Prior work identified around 100 million unique TCR beta sequences in around 170 million T cells.

PCR amplification relied on 60 Vbeta primers (plus 13 Jbeta primers). Generated by immunoSEQ multiplex PCR, the TCRdb table keeps only in-frame clones and is missing some. The data hold under 150,000 clones, with roughly 88% observed a single time. CDR1 and CDR2 from the germline V gene are SEHNR and FQNEAQ (reference sequence). The CDR3 spans 16 residues. After removal of 5 bases from V and 4 bases from J, the junction contained 8 bases not matched to a gene. Overall study findings and caveats: Researchers catalogued around 150 TCR beta chains as cytomegalovirus-associated. A later analysis appeared to link common viral pathogens to several of the most significant clusters. Under in vitro conditions, three CMV-associated chains were confirmed as specific for CMV antigens.

The TCR was taken from a man between 45 and 60 years old in good health and CMV-seronegative. The source material was PBMCs. The genes are TRBV7-9 and TRBJ2-2; 9 bases map to TRBD1. CDR3: CASSPTGGEGTGELFF. Here the CDR3 DNA reads TGTGCCAGCAGCCCCACAGGGGGCGAAGGCACCGGGGAGCTGTTTTTT.